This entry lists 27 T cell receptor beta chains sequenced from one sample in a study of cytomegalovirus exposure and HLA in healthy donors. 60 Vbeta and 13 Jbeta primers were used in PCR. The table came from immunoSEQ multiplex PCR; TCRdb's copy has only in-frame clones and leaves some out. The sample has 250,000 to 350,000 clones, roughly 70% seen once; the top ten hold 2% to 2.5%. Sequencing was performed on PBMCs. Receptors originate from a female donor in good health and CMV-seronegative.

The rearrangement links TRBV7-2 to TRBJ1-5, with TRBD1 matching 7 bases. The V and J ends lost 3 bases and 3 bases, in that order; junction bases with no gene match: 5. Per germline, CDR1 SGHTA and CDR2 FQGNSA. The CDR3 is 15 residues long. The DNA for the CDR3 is TGTGCCAGCAGCTTCACAGGGGTGCCCAATCAGCCCCAGCATTTT. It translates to CASSFTGVPNQPQHF.

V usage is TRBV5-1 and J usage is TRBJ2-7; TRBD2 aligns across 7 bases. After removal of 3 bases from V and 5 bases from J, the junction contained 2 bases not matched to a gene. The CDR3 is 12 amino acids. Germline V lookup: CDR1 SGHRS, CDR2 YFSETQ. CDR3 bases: TGCGCCAGCAGCTGGACTAGGGACGAGCAGTACTTC. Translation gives CASSWTRDEQYF.

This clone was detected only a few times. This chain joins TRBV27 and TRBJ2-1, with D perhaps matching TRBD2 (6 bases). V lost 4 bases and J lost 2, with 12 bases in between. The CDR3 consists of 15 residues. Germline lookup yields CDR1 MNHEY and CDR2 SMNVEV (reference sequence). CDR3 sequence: CASSSYGTAYNEQFF. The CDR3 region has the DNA TGTGCCAGCAGTTCCTACGGGACTGCCTACAATGAGCAGTTCTTC.

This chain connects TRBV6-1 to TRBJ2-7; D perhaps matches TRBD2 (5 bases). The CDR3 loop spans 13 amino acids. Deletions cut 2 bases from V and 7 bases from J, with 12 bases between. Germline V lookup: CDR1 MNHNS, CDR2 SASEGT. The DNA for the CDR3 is TGTGCCAGCAGTGAATTGGGGTCGGGGGAGCAGTACTTC. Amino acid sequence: CASSELGSGEQYF.

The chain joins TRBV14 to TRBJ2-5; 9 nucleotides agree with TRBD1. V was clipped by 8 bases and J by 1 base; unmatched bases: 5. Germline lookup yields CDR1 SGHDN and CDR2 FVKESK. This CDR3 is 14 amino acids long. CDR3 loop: CASRGQGAQETQYF. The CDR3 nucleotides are TGTGCCAGCCGGGGACAGGGAGCCCAAGAGACCCAGTACTTC. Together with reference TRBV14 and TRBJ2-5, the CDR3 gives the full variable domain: EAGVTQFPSHSVIEKGQTVTLRCDPISGHDNLYWYRRVMGKEIKFLLHFVKESKQDESGMPNNRFLAERTGGTYSTLKVQPAELEDSGVYFCASRGQGAQETQYFGPGTRLLVL.

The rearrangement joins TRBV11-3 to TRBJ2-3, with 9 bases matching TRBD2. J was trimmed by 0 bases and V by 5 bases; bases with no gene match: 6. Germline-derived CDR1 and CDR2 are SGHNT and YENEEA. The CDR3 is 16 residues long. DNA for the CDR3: TGTGCCAGCAGCCCCCGACTAGCGGATAGCACAGATACGCAGTATTTT. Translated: CASSPRLADSTDTQYF.

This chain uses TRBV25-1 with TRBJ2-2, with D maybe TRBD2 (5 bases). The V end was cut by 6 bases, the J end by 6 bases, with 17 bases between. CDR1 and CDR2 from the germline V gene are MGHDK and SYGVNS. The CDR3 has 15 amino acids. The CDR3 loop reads CASSPRLAMAGELFF. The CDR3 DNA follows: TGTGCCAGCAGCCCGAGGCTAGCCATGGCCGGGGAGCTGTTTTTT.

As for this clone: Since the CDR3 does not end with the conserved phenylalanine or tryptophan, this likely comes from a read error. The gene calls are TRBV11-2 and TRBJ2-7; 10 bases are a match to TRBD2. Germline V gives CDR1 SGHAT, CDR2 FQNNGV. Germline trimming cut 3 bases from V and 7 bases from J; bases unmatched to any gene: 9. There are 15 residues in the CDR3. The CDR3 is CASSLAAGLAREQYL. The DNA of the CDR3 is TGTGCCAGCAGCTTGGCGGCGGGACTAGCGAGGGAGCAGTACCTC.

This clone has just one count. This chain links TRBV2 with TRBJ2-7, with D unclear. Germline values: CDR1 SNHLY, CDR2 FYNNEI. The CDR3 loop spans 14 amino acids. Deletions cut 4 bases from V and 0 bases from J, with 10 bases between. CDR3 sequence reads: CASSAGPNSYEQYF. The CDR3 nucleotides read TGTGCCAGCAGTGCGGGTCCTAACTCCTACGAGCAGTACTTC.

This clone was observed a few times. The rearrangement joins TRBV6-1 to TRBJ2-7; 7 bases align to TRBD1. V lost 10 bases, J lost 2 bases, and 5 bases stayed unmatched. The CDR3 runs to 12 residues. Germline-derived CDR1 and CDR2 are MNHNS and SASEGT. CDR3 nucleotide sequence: TGTGCCACCCAGCAGGGGGCCTACGAGCAGTACTTC. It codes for CATQQGAYEQYF.

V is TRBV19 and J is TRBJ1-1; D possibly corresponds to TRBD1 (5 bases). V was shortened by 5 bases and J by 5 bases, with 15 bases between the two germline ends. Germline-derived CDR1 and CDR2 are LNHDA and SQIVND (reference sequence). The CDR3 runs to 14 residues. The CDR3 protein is CASSDYGGGTEAFF. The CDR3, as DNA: TGTGCCAGTAGTGACTACGGCGGGGGGACTGAAGCTTTCTTT.

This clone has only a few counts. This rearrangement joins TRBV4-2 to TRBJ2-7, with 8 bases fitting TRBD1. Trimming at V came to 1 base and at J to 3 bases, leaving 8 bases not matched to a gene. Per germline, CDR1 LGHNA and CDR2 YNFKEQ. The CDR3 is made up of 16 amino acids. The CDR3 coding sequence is TGTGCCAGCAGCCAAGCGAGGGACAGGAGTTACTACGAGCAGTACTTC. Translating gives CASSQARDRSYYEQYF.

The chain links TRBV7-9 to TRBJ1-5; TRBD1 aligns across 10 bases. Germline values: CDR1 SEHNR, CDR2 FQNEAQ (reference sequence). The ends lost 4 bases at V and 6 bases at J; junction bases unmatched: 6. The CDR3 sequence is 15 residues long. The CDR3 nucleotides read TGTGCCAGCAGCTACGGGACAGGGGTGGGTCAGCCCCAGCATTTT. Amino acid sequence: CASSYGTGVGQPQHF.

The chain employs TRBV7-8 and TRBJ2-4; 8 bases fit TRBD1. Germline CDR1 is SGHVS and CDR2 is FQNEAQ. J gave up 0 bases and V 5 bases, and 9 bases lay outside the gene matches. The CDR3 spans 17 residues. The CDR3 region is CASSPEVRGQAKNIQYF. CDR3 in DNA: TGTGCCAGCAGCCCCGAGGTCAGGGGGCAAGCCAAAAACATTCAGTACTTC.

The DNA for the CDR3 is TGTGCCAGCAGCGGAGCTAGCGGGAGGGCCTACGAGCAGTACTTC. Encoded protein: CASSGASGRAYEQYF. The V and J genes are TRBV11-3 and TRBJ2-7, with TRBD2 matching over 12 bases. The V and J ends lost 5 bases and 2 bases, in that order; junction bases with no gene match: 4. This CDR3 comprises 15 residues. Germline V gene lookup returns CDR1 SGHNT and CDR2 YENEEA.

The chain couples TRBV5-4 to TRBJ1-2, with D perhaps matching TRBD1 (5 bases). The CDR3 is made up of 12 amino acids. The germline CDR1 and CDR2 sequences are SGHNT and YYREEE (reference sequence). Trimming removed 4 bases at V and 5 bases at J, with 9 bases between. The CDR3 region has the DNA TGTGCCAGCAGCACGACAGAGTATGGCTACACCTTC. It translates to CASSTTEYGYTF.

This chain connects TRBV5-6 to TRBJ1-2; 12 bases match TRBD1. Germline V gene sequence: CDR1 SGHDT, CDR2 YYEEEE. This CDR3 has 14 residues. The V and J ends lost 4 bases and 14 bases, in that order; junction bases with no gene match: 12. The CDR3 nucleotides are TGTGCCAGCAGCCTACCGGGACAGGGGGCCTTTAGGACCTTC. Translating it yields CASSLPGQGAFRTF.

CDR3 protein: CASSPGLAGANTDTQYF. In nucleotides, the CDR3 is TGTGCCAGCAGCCCTGGACTAGCGGGGGCAAACACAGATACGCAGTATTTT. The chain combines TRBV7-9 with TRBJ2-3; 13 bases align to TRBD2. Germline V lookup: CDR1 SEHNR, CDR2 FQNEAQ (reference sequence). With V trimmed by 5 bases and J by 2 bases, 7 bases remained unmatched. This CDR3 has 17 amino acids.

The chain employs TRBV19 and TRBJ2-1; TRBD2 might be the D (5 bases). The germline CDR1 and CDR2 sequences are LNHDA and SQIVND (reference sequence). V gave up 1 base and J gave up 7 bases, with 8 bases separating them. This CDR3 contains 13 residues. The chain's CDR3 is CASSIVEGNEQFF. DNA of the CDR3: TGTGCCAGTAGTATAGTAGAGGGTAATGAGCAGTTCTTC.

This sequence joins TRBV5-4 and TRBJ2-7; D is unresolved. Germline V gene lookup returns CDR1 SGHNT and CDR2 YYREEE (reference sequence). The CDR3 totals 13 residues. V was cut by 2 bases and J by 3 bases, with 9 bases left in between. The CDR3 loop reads CASSLGANYEQYF. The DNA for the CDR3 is TGTGCCAGCAGCTTAGGAGCTAACTACGAGCAGTACTTC.

CDR3 protein: CASSEREANYGYTF. The CDR3 DNA is TGTGCCAGCAGTGAAAGAGAAGCTAACTATGGCTACACCTTC. The genes are TRBV6-1 and TRBJ1-2; D remains ambiguous. V lost 2 bases, J lost 0 bases, and 7 bases lay in between. Germline CDR1 is MNHNS and CDR2 is SASEGT. This CDR3 spans 14 amino acids.

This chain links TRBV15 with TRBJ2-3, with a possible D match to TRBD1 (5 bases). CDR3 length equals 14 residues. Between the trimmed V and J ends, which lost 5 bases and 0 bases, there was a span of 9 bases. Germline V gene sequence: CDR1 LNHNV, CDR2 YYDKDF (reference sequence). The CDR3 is CATSYRISTDTQYF. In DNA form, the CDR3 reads TGTGCCACCAGCTACAGGATTAGCACAGATACGCAGTATTTT.

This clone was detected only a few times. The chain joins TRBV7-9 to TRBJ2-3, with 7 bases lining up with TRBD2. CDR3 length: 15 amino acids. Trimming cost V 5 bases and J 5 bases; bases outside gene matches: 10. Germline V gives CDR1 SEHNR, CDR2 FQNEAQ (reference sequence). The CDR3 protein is CASSQGLAGGDTQYF. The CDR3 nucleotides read TGTGCCAGCAGCCAAGGGTTAGCGGGCGGAGATACGCAGTATTTT.

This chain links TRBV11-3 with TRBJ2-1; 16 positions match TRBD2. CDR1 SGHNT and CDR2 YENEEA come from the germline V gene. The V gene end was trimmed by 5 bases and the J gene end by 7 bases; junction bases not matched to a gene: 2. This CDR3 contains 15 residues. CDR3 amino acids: CASSLGLAGGNEQFF. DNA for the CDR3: TGTGCCAGCAGCCTGGGACTAGCGGGAGGGAATGAGCAGTTCTTC. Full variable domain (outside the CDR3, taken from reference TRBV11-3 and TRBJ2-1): EAGVVQSPRYKIIEKKQPVAFWCNPISGHNTLYWYLQNLGQGPELLIRYENEEAVDDSQLPKDRFSAERLKGVDSTLKIQPAELGDSAVYLCASSLGLAGGNEQFFGPGTRLTVL.

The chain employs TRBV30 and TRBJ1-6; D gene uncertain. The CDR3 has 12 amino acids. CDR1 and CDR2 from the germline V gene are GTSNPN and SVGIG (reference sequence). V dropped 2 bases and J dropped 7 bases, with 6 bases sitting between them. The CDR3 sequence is CAWSPLNSPLHF. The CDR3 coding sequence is TGTGCCTGGAGTCCCCTCAATTCACCCCTCCACTTT. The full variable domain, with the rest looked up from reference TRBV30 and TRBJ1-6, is SQTIHQWPATLVQPVGSPLSLECTVEGTSNPNLYWYRQAAGRGLQLLFYSVGIGQISSEVPQNLSASRPQDRQFILSSKKLLLSDSGFYLCAWSPLNSPLHFGNGTRLTVT.

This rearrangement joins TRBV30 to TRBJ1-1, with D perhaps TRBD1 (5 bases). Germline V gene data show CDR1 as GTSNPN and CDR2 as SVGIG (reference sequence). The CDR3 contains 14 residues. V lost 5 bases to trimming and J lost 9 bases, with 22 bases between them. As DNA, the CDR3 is TGTGCCTGGGGGGACTGGTACCAAGCTAACCAAGCTTTCTTT. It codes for CAWGDWYQANQAFF.

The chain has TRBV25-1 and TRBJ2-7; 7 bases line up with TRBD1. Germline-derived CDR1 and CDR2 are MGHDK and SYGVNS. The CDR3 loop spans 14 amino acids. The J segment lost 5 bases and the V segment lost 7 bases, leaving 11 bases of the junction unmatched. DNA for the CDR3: TGTGCCAGCATAGGGCGGCAGGGGGTAGACGAGCAGTACTTC. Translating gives CASIGRQGVDEQYF.